The 25 T cell receptor beta chains presented below share a single source sample, sequenced in a study of spatial heterogeneity in lung cancer. Study-wide findings and caveats: The number of expanded tumor alpha and beta chains correlated with mutation number.

Each CDR3 protein gets one entry after TCRdb re-called the 5' RACE reads with MiXCR. The data contain roughly 7,000 distinct CDR3 sequences, 11% to 15% of them singletons. The time point denotes: sample taken at primary tumor resection. These receptors are not linked to any known antigen. Source: lung tumor tissue, taken at surgery. The source of these receptors is a female donor with early-stage non-small cell lung cancer.

Comment on this clonotype: This beta chain is an unintended read in a library built for alpha chains; its size means little. The gene calls are TRBV7-9 and TRBJ2-7; the D is unclear. The germline CDR1 and CDR2 sequences are SEHNR and FQNEAQ (reference sequence). This CDR3 has 13 residues. The V and J ends lost 10 bases and 2 bases respectively, with 15 bases between them. The CDR3 loop is CATSRSETYEQYF. In DNA, the CDR3 is TGTGCCACCTCCCGCAGCGAGACCTACGAGCAGTACTTC.

In its sample, this clonotype is medium-sized. Because this beta chain is a stray read in a library intended to capture alpha chains, its abundance should not be given much weight. DNA for the CDR3: TGTGCCAGCAGCCAGAGAGCACTAGCCAAAAACATTCAGTACTTC. It is translated as CASSQRALAKNIQYF. The rearrangement joins TRBV11-2 to TRBJ2-4; no clear D. There are 15 residues in the CDR3. V was clipped by 5 bases and J by 0 bases, with 11 bases between them. Germline V gene sequence: CDR1 SGHAT, CDR2 FQNNGV.

This clonotype occurred many times. Because this beta chain is a stray read in a library intended to capture alpha chains, its abundance should not be given much weight. CDR3 residues: CSIRDRPYQETQYF. The CDR3, as DNA: TGCAGCATACGGGACAGACCGTACCAAGAGACCCAGTACTTC. The chain links TRBV29-1 to TRBJ2-5; TRBD1 aligns across 7 bases. V gave up 8 bases and J gave up 0 bases; unmatched junction bases: 9. From germline, CDR1 is SQVTM and CDR2 ANQGSEA. This CDR3 region has 14 residues. The full variable domain, rest sourced from reference TRBV29-1 and TRBJ2-5, is SAVISQKPSRDICQRGTSLTIQCQVDSQVTMMFWYRQQPGQSLTLIATANQGSEATYESGFVIDKFPISRPNLTFSTLTVSNMSPEDSSIYLCSIRDRPYQETQYFGPGTRLLVL.

This clonotype was counted many times. This beta chain represents an off-target read in a library built for alpha chains; its size is of limited meaning. The chain is built from TRBV5-4 and TRBJ2-3, with 7 bases fitting TRBD1. Germline CDR1 reads SGHNT; CDR2 reads YYREEE (reference sequence). V gave up 4 bases and J gave up 3 bases; unmatched junction bases: 5. This CDR3 spans 14 amino acids. The CDR3 sequence: CASSARQGTDTQYF. CDR3 DNA sequence: TGTGCCAGCAGCGCCCGACAGGGAACAGATACGCAGTATTTT.

This clonotype was counted many times. This beta chain appears as a stray read in a library generated for alpha chains; its size is not informative. The V gene is TRBV20-1, the J gene TRBJ2-1; a possible D gene is TRBD2 (6 bases). The CDR3 contains 14 residues. V lost 3 bases, J lost 1 base, and 10 bases lay in between. Germline V lookup: CDR1 DFQATT, CDR2 SNEGSKA (reference sequence). The CDR3 sequence: CSARRRASYNEQFF. The CDR3 nucleotides are TGCAGTGCTAGGCGGAGGGCGTCCTACAATGAGCAGTTCTTC.

In its sample, this clonotype is medium-sized. As an off-target read in a library built for alpha chains, this beta chain has a frequency of little significance. The genes are TRBV2 and TRBJ1-2; D is unresolved. This CDR3 spans 13 amino acids. V lost 7 bases and J lost 4, with 13 bases in between. The germline V gene has CDR1 SNHLY and CDR2 FYNNEI. This CDR3 reads CASMRDPIYGYTF. CDR3 nucleotides: TGTGCCAGCATGCGGGATCCTATCTATGGCTACACCTTC. Full variable domain (outside the CDR3, taken from reference TRBV2 and TRBJ1-2): EPEVTQTPSHQVTQMGQEVILRCVPISNHLYFYWYRQILGQKVEFLVSFYNNEISEKSEIFDDQFSVERPDGSNFTLKIRSTKLEDSAMYFCASMRDPIYGYTFGSGTRLTVV.

This clonotype ranks as medium-sized. This beta chain slipped into a library made for alpha chains as a stray read, so its size is not meaningful. The rearrangement joins TRBV11-2 to TRBJ2-3; no reliable D call. Germline V CDR1 and CDR2: SGHAT, FQNNGV. The CDR3 runs to 13 residues. V lost 3 bases and J 1 base, leaving 5 bases between the germline ends. The CDR3 protein is CASSFRGTDTQYF. DNA of the CDR3: TGTGCCAGCAGCTTCAGAGGCACAGATACGCAGTATTTT.

By share, this clonotype ranks as medium-sized. The library was designed around alpha chains, so this beta chain is a stray read whose abundance carries little weight. The chain carries TRBV4-2 and TRBJ2-2; D call uncertain. The CDR3 covers 15 residues. Trimming took 5 bases from V and 5 from J, leaving 15 bases between them. Per the germline V gene, CDR1 is LGHNA and CDR2 is YNFKEQ. CDR3 protein: CASSYDGSDTGELFF. CDR3 DNA sequence: TGTGCCAGCAGCTACGATGGGTCGGATACCGGGGAGCTGTTTTTT.

In its sample, this clonotype was seen many times. The library was designed around alpha chains, so this beta chain is a stray read whose abundance carries little weight. V and J are TRBV10-3 and TRBJ1-6, with 7 bases that match TRBD1. Trimming took 6 bases from V and 4 from J; bases not matched to a gene: 6. CDR3 length: 15 residues. Looked up from germline, CDR1 is ENHRY and CDR2 is SYGVKD. The DNA of the CDR3 is TGTGCCATCAGAGACACAGGGGTTTATAATTCACCCCTCCACTTT. This codes for CAIRDTGVYNSPLHF.

This clonotype was counted many times. This beta chain appears as a stray read in a library generated for alpha chains; its size is not informative. This chain uses TRBV6-2 or TRBV6-3 with TRBJ2-7; 7 bases fit TRBD2. V lost 3 bases to trimming and J lost 7 bases; unmatched junction nucleotides: 15. The CDR3 has 16 amino acids. Germline V lookup: CDR1 MNHEY, CDR2 SVGEGT. CDR3 nucleotide sequence: TGTGCCAGCAGTTATCCCGCGTGGCGGGGGAGCGGAGAGCAGTACTTC. Translated: CASSYPAWRGSGEQYF.

This clonotype is labeled as medium-sized. A library made for alpha chains picked up this beta chain off target, so its size means little. V gene TRBV7-8 combines with J gene TRBJ1-4; unclear D gene. V lost 4 bases, J lost 3 bases, and 18 bases lay in between. The V gene's germline CDR1 is SGHVS and CDR2 FQNEAQ. The CDR3 is 17 amino acids. CDR3 nucleotides: TGTGCCAGCAGCTCCCTGATAGGTGTCTTGGCTAATGAAAAACTGTTTTTT. Protein sequence: CASSSLIGVLANEKLFF.

Many counts were recorded for this clonotype. Because this beta chain is a stray read in a library intended to capture alpha chains, its abundance should not be given much weight. V and J are TRBV7-8 and TRBJ2-7, with D maybe TRBD1 (6 bases). Germline lookup yields CDR1 SGHVS and CDR2 FQNEAQ. The CDR3 extends over 15 amino acids. V lost 5 bases, J lost 3 bases, and 17 bases lay in between. This CDR3 reads CASSQPGASGYEQYF. CDR3 sequence (DNA): TGTGCCAGCAGCCAACCAGGGGCCTCCGGCTACGAGCAGTACTTC.

By share, this clonotype counts as medium-sized. The size of this beta chain means little, since it is a stray read in a library made for alpha chains. This chain joins TRBV28 and TRBJ2-3; 10 positions agree with TRBD2. The germline V gene has CDR1 MDHEN and CDR2 SYDVKM. CDR3 length: 18 residues. V lost 6 bases to trimming and J lost 2 bases; unmatched junction nucleotides: 14. Written as DNA, the CDR3 is TGTGCCAGCAGGGAACTAGCGGGATTCTTGGGGGACACAGATACGCAGTATTTT. Residues: CASRELAGFLGDTDTQYF. Complete variable domain (other parts from reference TRBV28 and TRBJ2-3): DVKVTQSSRYLVKRTGEKVFLECVQDMDHENMFWYRQDPGLGLRLIYFSYDVKMKEKGDIPEGYSVSREKKERFSLILESASTNQTSMYLCASRELAGFLGDTDTQYFGPGTRLTVL.

Turning to this clonotype: For a library built for alpha chains, this beta chain is a stray read; little rests on its size. CDR3 in DNA: TGTGCCAGCAGCTTAGAACAGACAGTGCTGAACACTGAAGCTTTCTTT. Translation: CASSLEQTVLNTEAFF. The chain recombines TRBV13 with TRBJ1-1; perhaps TRBD1 as D (5 bases). This CDR3 comprises 16 residues. Trimming stripped 1 base from V and 0 bases from J, with 12 bases between. CDR1 is PRHDT, CDR2 FYEKMQ, per germline (reference sequence).

This clonotype was seen many times. This beta chain is a stray read from a library made for alpha chains; its abundance is not meaningful. The chain employs TRBV11-2 and TRBJ2-5; a possible D gene is TRBD1 (6 bases). The CDR3 runs 15 residues. With 1 base removed from V and 4 bases from J, the gap between germline ends came to 13 bases. Germline loops: CDR1 SGHAT, CDR2 FQNNGV. CDR3 residues: CASSLAGGKRETQYF. The CDR3 bases are TGTGCCAGCAGCTTAGCTGGGGGCAAGAGAGAGACCCAGTACTTC.

By sample share, this clonotype is medium-sized. Found in a library prepared for alpha chains, this beta chain is an off-target read, and its abundance has little meaning. The chain carries TRBV7-3 and TRBJ2-1; TRBD2 agrees at 11 bases. The J segment lost 5 bases and the V segment lost 1 base, leaving 4 bases of the junction unmatched. Germline V gives CDR1 SGHTA, CDR2 FQGTGA. This CDR3 has 16 amino acids. The chain's CDR3 is CASSLIASGGHNEQFF. The DNA for the CDR3 is TGTGCCAGCAGCTTAATAGCTAGCGGGGGGCACAATGAGCAGTTCTTC.

In its sample, this clonotype is large. The library was prepared for alpha chains; this beta chain is a stray read, so its frequency means little. The chain is built from TRBV29-1 and TRBJ2-5; D not resolved. The CDR3 spans 11 residues. Germline loops: CDR1 SQVTM, CDR2 ANQGSEA. Trimming took off 5 bases at V and 4 bases at J, with 8 bases between the two ends. CDR3 protein: CSVRAVETQYF. CDR3 DNA: TGCAGCGTTAGGGCGGTAGAGACCCAGTACTTC.

This clonotype was found many times. As an off-target read in a library built for alpha chains, this beta chain has a frequency of little significance. The chain couples TRBV20-1 to TRBJ1-6; D ambiguous. Trimming left V 5 bases short and J 9 bases short, with 11 bases between. CDR1 and CDR2 from the germline V gene are DFQATT and SNEGSKA (reference sequence). This CDR3 spans 12 amino acids. The CDR3 is CSASEGTSPLHF. DNA for the CDR3: TGCAGTGCTTCCGAAGGAACTTCACCCCTCCACTTT.

By share, this clonotype counts as medium-sized. This beta chain slipped into a library made for alpha chains as a stray read, so its size is not meaningful. The CDR3 here is CASSHQPGLAGANAGELFF. DNA for the CDR3: TGCGCCAGCAGCCATCAGCCGGGACTAGCGGGGGCGAATGCCGGGGAGCTGTTTTTT. The chain couples TRBV4-1 to TRBJ2-2, with TRBD2 identical over 14 bases. Looked up from germline, CDR1 is MGHRA and CDR2 is YSYEKL. CDR3 length: 19 residues. The V and J ends lost 3 bases and 6 bases, in that order; junction bases with no gene match: 12.

In this sample, this clonotype is medium-sized. For a library built for alpha chains, this beta chain is a stray read; little rests on its size. V gene TRBV2 combines with J gene TRBJ2-5, with 10 bases identical to TRBD2. The germline V gene encodes CDR1 SNHLY and CDR2 FYNNEI. V shed 2 bases, J shed 1 base, and the junction held 4 bases outside the gene matches. The CDR3 consists of 16 residues. The CDR3 sequence is CASSESAGGPQETQYF. In DNA form, the CDR3 reads TGTGCCAGCAGTGAATCAGCGGGGGGGCCCCAAGAGACCCAGTACTTC.

By share, this clonotype ranks as medium-sized (0.01 to 0.1%). This beta chain is an off-target read within a library intended for alpha chains, so its frequency means little. The chain combines TRBV2 with TRBJ2-1, with D uncertain. Germline V lookup: CDR1 SNHLY, CDR2 FYNNEI. Between the trimmed V and J ends, which lost 9 bases and 0 bases, there was a span of 9 bases. The CDR3 is made up of 13 amino acids. DNA of the CDR3: TGTGCCAGAGCCGCTAGCTCCTACAATGAGCAGTTCTTC. Translation: CARAASSYNEQFF.

This clonotype is labeled as large (0.1 to 1%). A library prepared for alpha chains yielded this beta chain as an off-target read; its size is of little meaning. The rearrangement links TRBV7-6 to TRBJ2-7; perhaps TRBD2 as D (5 bases). CDR1 is SGHVS, CDR2 FNYEAQ, per germline. V shed 5 bases and J shed 3 bases, with 11 bases lying between them. The CDR3 has 13 amino acids. The CDR3 is CASSAGPNYEQYF. CDR3 DNA sequence: TGTGCCAGCAGCGCGGGTCCTAACTACGAGCAGTACTTC.

Ten or more counts support this clonotype. For a library built for alpha chains, this beta chain is a stray read; little rests on its size. The chain has TRBV29-1 and TRBJ1-1, with D hard to call. Germline V CDR1 and CDR2: SQVTM, ANQGSEA. Trimming cost V 2 bases and J 0 bases, with 7 bases left between them. There are 13 residues in the CDR3. The CDR3 nucleotides are TGCAGCGTTGAATCGGGCATGAACACTGAAGCTTTCTTT. This encodes CSVESGMNTEAFF.

This clonotype came up many times. This beta chain turned up in a library designed for alpha chains; as an off-target read, its abundance says little. The chain carries TRBV20-1 and TRBJ2-3, with 7 bases lining up with TRBD2. The germline gives CDR1 DFQATT, CDR2 SNEGSKA (reference sequence). Unmatched junction bases numbered 7, after V lost 2 bases and J lost 5 bases. The CDR3 extends over 14 amino acids. The CDR3 DNA reads TGCAGTGCTAGACCTCGCTCTAGCGGAGATACGCAGTATTTT. Translated: CSARPRSSGDTQYF.

Comment on this clonotype: This beta chain represents an off-target read in a library built for alpha chains; its size is of limited meaning. J is TRBJ1-1 and V is TRBV7-9; no reliable D call. CDR3 length: 17 amino acids. Germline V CDR1 and CDR2: SEHNR, FQNEAQ (reference sequence). Between the trimmed V and J ends, which lost 5 bases and 4 bases, there was a span of 23 bases. The CDR3 sequence is CASSQRPGEPWGTEAFF. The CDR3 DNA reads as TGTGCCAGCAGCCAAAGACCAGGCGAGCCCTGGGGCACTGAAGCTTTCTTT.